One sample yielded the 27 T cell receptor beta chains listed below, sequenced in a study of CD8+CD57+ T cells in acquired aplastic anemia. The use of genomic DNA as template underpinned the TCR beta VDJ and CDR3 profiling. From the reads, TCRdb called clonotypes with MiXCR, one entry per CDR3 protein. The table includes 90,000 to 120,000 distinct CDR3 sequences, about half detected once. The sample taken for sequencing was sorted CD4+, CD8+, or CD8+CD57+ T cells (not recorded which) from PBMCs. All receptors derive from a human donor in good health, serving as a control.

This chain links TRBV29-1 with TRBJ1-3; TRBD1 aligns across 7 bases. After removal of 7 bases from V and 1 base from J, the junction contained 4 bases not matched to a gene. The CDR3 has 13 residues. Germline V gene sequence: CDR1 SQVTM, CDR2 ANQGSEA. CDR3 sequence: CSGTGQSGNTIYF. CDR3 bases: TGCAGCGGAACGGGACAGTCTGGAAACACCATATATTTT.

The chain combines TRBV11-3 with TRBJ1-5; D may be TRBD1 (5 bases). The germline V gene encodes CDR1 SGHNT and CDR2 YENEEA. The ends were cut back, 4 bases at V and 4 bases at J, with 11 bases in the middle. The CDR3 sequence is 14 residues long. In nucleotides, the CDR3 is TGTGCCAGCAGCTGGGATTCAGGGAATCAGCCCCAGCATTTT. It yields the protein CASSWDSGNQPQHF.

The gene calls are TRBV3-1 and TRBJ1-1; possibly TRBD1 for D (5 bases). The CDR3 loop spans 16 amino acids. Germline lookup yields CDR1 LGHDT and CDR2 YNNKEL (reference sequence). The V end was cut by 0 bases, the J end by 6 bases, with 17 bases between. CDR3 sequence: CASSQDEAPWGAEAFF. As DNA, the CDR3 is TGTGCCAGCAGCCAAGATGAGGCGCCGTGGGGGGCTGAAGCTTTCTTT.

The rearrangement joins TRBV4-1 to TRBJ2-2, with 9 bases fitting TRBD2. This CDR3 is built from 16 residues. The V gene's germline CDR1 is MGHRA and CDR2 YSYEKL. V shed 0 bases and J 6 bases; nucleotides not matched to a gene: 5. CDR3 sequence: CASSQEGGGASGELFF. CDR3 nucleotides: TGCGCCAGCAGCCAAGAAGGCGGGGGGGCTTCCGGGGAGCTGTTTTTT.

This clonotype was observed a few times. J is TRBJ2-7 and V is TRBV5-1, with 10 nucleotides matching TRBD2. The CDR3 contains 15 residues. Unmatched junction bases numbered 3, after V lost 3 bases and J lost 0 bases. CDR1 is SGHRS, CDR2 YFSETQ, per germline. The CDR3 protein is CASSSAGGLSYEQYF. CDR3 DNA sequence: TGCGCCAGCAGCTCAGCGGGGGGGCTCTCCTACGAGCAGTACTTC.

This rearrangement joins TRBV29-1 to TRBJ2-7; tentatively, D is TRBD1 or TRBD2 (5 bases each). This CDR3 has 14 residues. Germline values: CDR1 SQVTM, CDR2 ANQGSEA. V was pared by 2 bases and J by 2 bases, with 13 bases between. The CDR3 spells CSVETPGRTYEQYF. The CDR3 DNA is TGCAGCGTTGAAACTCCGGGACGGACCTACGAGCAGTACTTC.

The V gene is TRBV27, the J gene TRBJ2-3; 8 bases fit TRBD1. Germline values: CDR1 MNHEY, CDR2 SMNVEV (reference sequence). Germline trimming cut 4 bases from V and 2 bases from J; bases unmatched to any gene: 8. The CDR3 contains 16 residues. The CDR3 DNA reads TGTGCCAGCAGTTCCCCAGGGGGCCGATACACAGATACGCAGTATTTT. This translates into CASSSPGGRYTDTQYF.

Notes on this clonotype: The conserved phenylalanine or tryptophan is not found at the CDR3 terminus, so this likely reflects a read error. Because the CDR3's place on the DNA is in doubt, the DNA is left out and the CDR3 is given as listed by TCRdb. The CDR3 here is CASSECPG. The chain is built from TRBV25-1 and TRBJ1-5; the D call in the table, TRBD1, was not verified against the DNA. Germline V gene lookup returns CDR1 MGHDK and CDR2 SYGVNS. The CDR3 is 8 amino acids in total, end residues counted.

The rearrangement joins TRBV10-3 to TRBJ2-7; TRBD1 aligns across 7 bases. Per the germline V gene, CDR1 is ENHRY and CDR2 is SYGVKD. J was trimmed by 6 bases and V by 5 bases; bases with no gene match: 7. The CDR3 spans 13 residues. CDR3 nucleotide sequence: TGTGCCATCAGTCCTGGGCCAGGGGGCGAGCAGTACTTC. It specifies CAISPGPGGEQYF.

CDR3: CASSEFGAGVREKLFF. CDR3 bases: TGTGCCAGCAGTGAATTTGGGGCTGGGGTCAGAGAAAAACTGTTTTTT. The rearrangement links TRBV25-1 to TRBJ1-4; tentatively, D is TRBD1 (5 bases). Trimming pared 1 base from V and 8 bases from J, leaving 17 bases between. This CDR3 has 16 amino acids. Per the germline V gene, CDR1 is MGHDK and CDR2 is SYGVNS.

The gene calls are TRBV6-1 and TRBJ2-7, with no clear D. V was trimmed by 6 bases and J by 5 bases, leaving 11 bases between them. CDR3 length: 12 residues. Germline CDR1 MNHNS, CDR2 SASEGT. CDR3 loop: CASRPSSHEQYF. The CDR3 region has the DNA TGTGCCAGCAGGCCCTCGTCCCACGAGCAGTACTTC.

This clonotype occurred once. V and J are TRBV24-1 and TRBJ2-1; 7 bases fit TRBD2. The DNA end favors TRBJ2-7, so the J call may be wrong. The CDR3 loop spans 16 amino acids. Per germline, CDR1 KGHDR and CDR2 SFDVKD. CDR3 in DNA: TGTGCCACCAGTGATTGGGCTAGCGGCTCCTACAATGAGCAGTACTTC. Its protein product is CATSDWASGSYNEQYF.

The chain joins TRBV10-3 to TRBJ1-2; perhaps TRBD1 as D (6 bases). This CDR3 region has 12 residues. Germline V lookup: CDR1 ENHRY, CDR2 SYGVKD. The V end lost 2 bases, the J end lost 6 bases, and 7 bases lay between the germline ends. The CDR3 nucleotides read TGTGCCATCAGTGAGCGGGACAATGGCTACACCTTC. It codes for CAISERDNGYTF.

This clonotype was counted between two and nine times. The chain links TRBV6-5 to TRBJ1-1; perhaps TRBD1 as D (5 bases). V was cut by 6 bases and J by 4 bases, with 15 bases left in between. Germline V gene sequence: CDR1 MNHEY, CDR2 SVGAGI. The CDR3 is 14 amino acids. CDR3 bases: TGTGCCAGCAGCTACGGGGGGGGTGGCACTGAAGCTTTCTTT. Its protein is CASSYGGGGTEAFF.

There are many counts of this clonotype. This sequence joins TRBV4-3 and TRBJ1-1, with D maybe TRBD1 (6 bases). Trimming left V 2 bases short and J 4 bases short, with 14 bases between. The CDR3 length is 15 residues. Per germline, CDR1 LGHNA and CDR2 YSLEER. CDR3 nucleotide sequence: TGCGCCAGCAGCCAACCTACAGGGTCGGTCACTGAAGCTTTCTTT. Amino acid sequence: CASSQPTGSVTEAFF.

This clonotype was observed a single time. CDR3 sequence reads: CASSGTASSYEQYF. The CDR3 bases are TGTGCCAGTAGCGGGACGGCGAGCTCCTACGAGCAGTACTTC. This chain uses TRBV19 with TRBJ2-7; possibly TRBD1 or TRBD2 for D (5 bases each). Trimming took 6 bases from V and 0 from J, leaving 12 bases between them. The CDR3 extends over 14 amino acids. Germline lookup yields CDR1 LNHDA and CDR2 SQIVND (reference sequence).

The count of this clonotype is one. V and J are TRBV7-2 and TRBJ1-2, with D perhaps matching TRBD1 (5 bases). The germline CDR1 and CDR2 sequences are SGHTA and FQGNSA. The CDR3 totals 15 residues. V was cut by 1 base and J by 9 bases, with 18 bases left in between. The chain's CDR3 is CASSLGGRDRNSYTF. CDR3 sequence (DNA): TGTGCCAGCAGCTTAGGCGGCAGGGACCGTAATAGCTACACCTTC. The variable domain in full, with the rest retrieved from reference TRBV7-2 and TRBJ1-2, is GAGVSQSPSNKVTEKGKDVELRCDPISGHTALYWYRQSLGQGLEFLIYFQGNSAPDKSGLPSDRFSAERTGGSVSTLTIQRTQQEDSAVYLCASSLGGRDRNSYTFGSGTRLTVV.

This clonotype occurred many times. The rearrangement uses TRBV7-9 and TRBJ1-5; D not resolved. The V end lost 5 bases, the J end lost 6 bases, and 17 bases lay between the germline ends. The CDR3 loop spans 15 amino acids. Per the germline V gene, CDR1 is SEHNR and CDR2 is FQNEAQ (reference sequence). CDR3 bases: TGTGCCAGCAGCCTGGCGGCTTCCACGGGTCAGCCCCAGCATTTT. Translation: CASSLAASTGQPQHF.

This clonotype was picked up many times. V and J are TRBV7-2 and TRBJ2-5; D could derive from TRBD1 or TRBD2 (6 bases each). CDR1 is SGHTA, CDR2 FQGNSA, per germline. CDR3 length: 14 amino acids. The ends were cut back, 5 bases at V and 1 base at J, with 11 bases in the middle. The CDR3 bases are TGTGCCAGCAGCAGTCGGGGGCGCCAAGAGACCCAGTACTTC. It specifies CASSSRGRQETQYF.

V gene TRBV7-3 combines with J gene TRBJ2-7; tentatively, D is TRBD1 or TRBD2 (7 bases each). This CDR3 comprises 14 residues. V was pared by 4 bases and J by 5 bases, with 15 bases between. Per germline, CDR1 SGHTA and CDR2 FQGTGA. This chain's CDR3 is CASSSSGGGNEQYF. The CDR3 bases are TGTGCCAGCAGCTCATCAGGGGGGGGCAACGAGCAGTACTTC.

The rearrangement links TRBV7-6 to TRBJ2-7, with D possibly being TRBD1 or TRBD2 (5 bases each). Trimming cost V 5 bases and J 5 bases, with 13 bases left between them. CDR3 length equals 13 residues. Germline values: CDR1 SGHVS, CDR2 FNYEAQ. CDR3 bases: TGTGCCAGCAGCCAGGGACCCCTCGACGAGCAGTACTTC. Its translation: CASSQGPLDEQYF. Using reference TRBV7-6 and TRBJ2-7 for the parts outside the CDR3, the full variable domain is GAGVSQSPRYKVTKRGQDVALRCDPISGHVSLYWYRQALGQGPEFLTYFNYEAQQDKSGLPNDRFSAERPEGSISTLTIQRTEQRDSAMYRCASSQGPLDEQYFGPGTRLTVT.

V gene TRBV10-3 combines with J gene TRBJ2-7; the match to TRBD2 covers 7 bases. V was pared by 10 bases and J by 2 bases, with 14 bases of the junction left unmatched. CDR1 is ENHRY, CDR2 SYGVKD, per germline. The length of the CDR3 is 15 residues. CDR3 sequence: CASIRGEGRPYEQYF. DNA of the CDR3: TGTGCCAGCATCCGAGGGGAGGGGAGGCCCTACGAGCAGTACTTC.

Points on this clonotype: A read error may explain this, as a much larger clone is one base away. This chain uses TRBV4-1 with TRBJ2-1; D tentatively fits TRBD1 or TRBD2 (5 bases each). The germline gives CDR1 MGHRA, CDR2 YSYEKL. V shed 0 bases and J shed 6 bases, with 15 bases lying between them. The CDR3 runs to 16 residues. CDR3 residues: CASSQDYGGPFNEQFF. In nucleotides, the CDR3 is TGCGCCAGCAGCCAAGACTATGGGGGTCCTTTCAATGAGCAGTTCTTC.

The CDR3 sequence: CASSLAAPTEAFF. In nucleotides, the CDR3 is TGTGCCAGCAGCTTAGCAGCGCCGACTGAAGCTTTCTTT. The chain has TRBV7-9 and TRBJ1-1; D gene unclear. Between the trimmed V and J ends, which lost 0 bases and 5 bases, there was a span of 7 bases. The CDR3 is made up of 13 amino acids. CDR1 and CDR2 (germline): SEHNR, FQNEAQ (reference sequence). Full variable domain (outside the CDR3, taken from reference TRBV7-9 and TRBJ1-1): DTGVSQNPRHKITKRGQNVTFRCDPISEHNRLYWYRQTLGQGPEFLTYFQNEAQLEKSRLLSDRFSAERPKGSFSTLEIQRTEQGDSAMYLCASSLAAPTEAFFGQGTRLTVV.

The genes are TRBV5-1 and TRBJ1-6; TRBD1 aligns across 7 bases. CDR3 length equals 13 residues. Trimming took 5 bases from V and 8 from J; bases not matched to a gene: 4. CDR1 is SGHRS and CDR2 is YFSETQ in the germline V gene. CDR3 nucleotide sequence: TGCGCCAGCAGAAAAGACAGGGATTCACCCCTCCACTTT. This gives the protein CASRKDRDSPLHF.

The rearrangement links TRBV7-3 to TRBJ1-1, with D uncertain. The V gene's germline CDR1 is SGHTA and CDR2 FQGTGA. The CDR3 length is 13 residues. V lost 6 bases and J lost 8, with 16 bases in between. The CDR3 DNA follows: TGTGCCAGCAGTCTCCGGCCCGGTCCCGAAGCTTTCTTT. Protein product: CASSLRPGPEAFF.

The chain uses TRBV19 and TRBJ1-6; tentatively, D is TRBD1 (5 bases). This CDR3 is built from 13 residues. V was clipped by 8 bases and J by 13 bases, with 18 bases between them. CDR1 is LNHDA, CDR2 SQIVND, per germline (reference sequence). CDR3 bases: TGTGCCAGTCCTGACAGTCCCTTTGGGCCCCTCCACTTT. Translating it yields CASPDSPFGPLHF.